This passage covers 26 T cell receptor beta chains from one sample sequenced in a study of identical twins. TCRdb used MiXCR to reprocess the 5' RACE reads, holding one entry per CDR3 protein. The table includes 750,000 to 950,000 distinct CDR3 sequences, about 12% detected once. This sample also belongs to another study, concerning yellow fever vaccine responses in identical twins.

The sequencing sample was made of PBMCs. These receptors originate from a woman aged 18-35 years in good health.

The table lists this clonotype with a few counts. The rearrangement links TRBV25-1 to TRBJ1-1, with D possibly being TRBD1 (5 bases). Between the trimmed V and J ends, which lost 4 bases and 1 base, there was a span of 13 bases. This CDR3 contains 15 residues. In germline, CDR1 is MGHDK, CDR2 SYGVNS. Here the CDR3 DNA reads TGTGCCAGCAGTGTGACAGCTATCTCGAACACTGAAGCTTTCTTT. Translated, it gives CASSVTAISNTEAFF.

A few counts support this clonotype. The V call is TRBV28, the J call TRBJ2-1; perhaps D is TRBD1 or TRBD2 (5 bases each). The germline CDR1 and CDR2 sequences are MDHEN and SYDVKM. CDR3 size: 18 residues. V lost 6 bases to trimming and J lost 0 bases, with 21 bases between them. The CDR3 loop reads CASSRNTGTLSSYNEQFF. The CDR3 coding sequence is TGTGCCAGCAGCCGGAACACCGGGACCCTGAGCTCCTACAATGAGCAGTTCTTC.

CDR3 protein: CASISLAGENTGELFF. The CDR3 DNA is TGTGCCAGCATATCCTTAGCGGGGGAGAACACCGGGGAGCTGTTTTTT. This sequence joins TRBV6-1 and TRBJ2-2, with 9 bases that match TRBD2. Looked up from germline, CDR1 is MNHNS and CDR2 is SASEGT. V shed 7 bases, J shed 1 base, and the junction held 7 bases outside the gene matches. The CDR3 consists of 16 residues.

This clonotype was picked up a small number of times. The chain uses TRBV27 and TRBJ2-1, with D possibly being TRBD2 (6 bases). CDR3 length: 14 amino acids. Germline V lookup: CDR1 MNHEY, CDR2 SMNVEV (reference sequence). V lost 3 bases to trimming and J lost 5 bases, with 11 bases between them. The chain's CDR3 is CASSFSAGHNEQFF. DNA for the CDR3: TGTGCCAGCAGTTTCTCTGCGGGACACAATGAGCAGTTCTTC.

The chain combines TRBV7-9 with TRBJ1-4; TRBD1 aligns across 8 bases. Trimming took 5 bases from V and 8 from J; bases not matched to a gene: 7. The CDR3 extends over 14 amino acids. Germline V gene lookup returns CDR1 SEHNR and CDR2 FQNEAQ (reference sequence). Here the CDR3 reads CASSQGTGLEKLFF. In DNA form, the CDR3 reads TGTGCCAGCAGCCAAGGGACAGGTCTGGAAAAACTGTTTTTT.

This clonotype was observed at least ten times. The V call is TRBV24-1, the J call TRBJ2-5; 8 bases fit TRBD1. With V trimmed by 4 bases and J by 3 bases, 6 bases remained unmatched. The CDR3 is 15 residues long. Germline assignment: CDR1 KGHDR and CDR2 SFDVKD. This CDR3 reads CATSDTTGAKETQYF. CDR3 coding DNA: TGTGCCACCAGTGACACGACAGGGGCGAAAGAGACCCAGTACTTC.

This clonotype showed up just a few times. The chain uses TRBV27 and TRBJ2-7; 7 nucleotides match TRBD1. Germline V gene lookup returns CDR1 MNHEY and CDR2 SMNVEV (reference sequence). Germline trimming cut 3 bases from V and 0 bases from J; bases unmatched to any gene: 8. The CDR3 has 16 amino acids. The CDR3 sequence is CASSLTGLLSSYEQYF. The CDR3, as DNA: TGTGCCAGCAGTTTGACAGGGCTCCTAAGCTCCTACGAGCAGTACTTC.

V is TRBV20-1 and J is TRBJ1-1; the D gene is possibly TRBD1 (5 bases). Trimming pared 4 bases from V and 3 bases from J, leaving 9 bases between. The CDR3 contains 12 residues. Germline CDR1 reads DFQATT; CDR2 reads SNEGSKA (reference sequence). Here the CDR3 DNA reads TGCAGTGCTAAAGGGGTCTACACTGAAGCTTTCTTT. The encoded protein is CSAKGVYTEAFF.

Only a few counts were recorded for this clonotype. The chain employs TRBV5-4 and TRBJ2-2, with D possibly matching TRBD2 (6 bases). Deletions cut 5 bases from V and 2 bases from J, with 16 bases between. This CDR3 is 16 amino acids long. The V gene's germline CDR1 is SGHNT and CDR2 YYREEE (reference sequence). CDR3 nucleotide sequence: TGTGCCAGCAGTAAACGGGGGAGGCCAAACACCGGGGAGCTGTTTTTT. Protein product: CASSKRGRPNTGELFF. The full variable domain, with the rest looked up from reference TRBV5-4 and TRBJ2-2, is ETGVTQSPTHLIKTRGQQVTLRCSSQSGHNTVSWYQQALGQGPQFIFQYYREEENGRGNFPPRFSGLQFPNYSSELNVNALELDDSALYLCASSKRGRPNTGELFFGEGSRLTVL.

This clonotype showed up just a few times. This chain links TRBV20-1 with TRBJ1-1, with D hard to call. Trimming removed 4 bases at V and 0 bases at J, with 9 bases between. The CDR3 is 13 residues long. The V gene's germline CDR1 is DFQATT and CDR2 SNEGSKA (reference sequence). The CDR3 nucleotides are TGCAGTGCTATGGACGGCATGAACACTGAAGCTTTCTTT. Encoded protein: CSAMDGMNTEAFF.

This clonotype was counted between two and nine times. The chain links TRBV29-1 to TRBJ2-7, with TRBD2 matching 11 bases. V was clipped by 6 bases and J by 3 bases; unmatched bases: 4. CDR3 length equals 13 residues. Germline V CDR1 and CDR2: SQVTM, ANQGSEA. The CDR3: CSVTSGTVYEQYF. In DNA, the CDR3 is TGCAGCGTGACTAGCGGGACTGTCTACGAGCAGTACTTC.

In its sample, this clonotype was seen a few times. This rearrangement joins TRBV6-2 or TRBV6-3 to TRBJ1-1, with 8 positions matching TRBD1. This CDR3 contains 14 residues. Germline loops: CDR1 MNHEY, CDR2 SVGEGT. The V segment lost 7 bases and the J segment 4 bases; nucleotides outside the gene matches: 8. DNA of the CDR3: TGTGCCAGCACCAGGGACAGGATGTCCACTGAAGCTTTCTTT. This sequence encodes CASTRDRMSTEAFF.

In this sample, this clonotype turned up many times. This chain joins TRBV12-3 or TRBV12-4 and TRBJ1-2; TRBD1 matches 7 bases. The CDR3 is 13 residues long. Trimming cost V 6 bases and J 4 bases; bases outside gene matches: 5. The CDR3 region is CASSRGTAYGYTF. The CDR3 nucleotides read TGTGCCAGCAGCCGCGGGACAGCCTATGGCTACACCTTC.

J is TRBJ2-5 and V is TRBV7-2; D is unresolved. CDR3 size: 16 residues. Germline V gene lookup returns CDR1 SGHTA and CDR2 FQGNSA. Between the trimmed V and J ends, which lost 1 base and 1 base, there was a span of 13 bases. The CDR3 region has the DNA TGTGCCAGCAGCTTAGTTGGTGGCAGGATCCAAGAGACCCAGTACTTC. It encodes CASSLVGGRIQETQYF.

This clonotype appeared a few times. This chain uses TRBV15 with TRBJ2-5, with D possibly matching TRBD1 (5 bases). The CDR3 totals 16 residues. Germline V gives CDR1 LNHNV, CDR2 YYDKDF (reference sequence). With 0 bases removed from V and 1 base from J, the gap between germline ends came to 12 bases. CDR3 amino acids: CATSRDTPDIQETQYF. The CDR3 DNA follows: TGTGCCACCAGCAGAGACACCCCGGACATCCAAGAGACCCAGTACTTC.

This clonotype came up a few times. V usage is TRBV25-1 and J usage is TRBJ1-1; weak D call: TRBD1 (5 bases). Trimming removed 6 bases at V and 7 bases at J, with 12 bases between. Looked up from germline, CDR1 is MGHDK and CDR2 is SYGVNS. The length of the CDR3 is 12 residues. CDR3 in amino acids: CASRMGTGEAFF. CDR3 coding DNA: TGTGCCAGCAGGATGGGGACGGGTGAAGCTTTCTTT.

There are a few counts of this clonotype. V usage is TRBV11-2 and J usage is TRBJ1-1, with D perhaps TRBD1 (5 bases). The CDR3 is made up of 15 amino acids. V was clipped by 5 bases and J by 5 bases, with 18 bases between them. Looked up from germline, CDR1 is SGHAT and CDR2 is FQNNGV. CDR3 protein: CASSTEPGGWTEAFF. CDR3 DNA: TGTGCCAGCAGCACCGAACCGGGGGGATGGACTGAAGCTTTCTTT. The full variable domain, completed using reference TRBV11-2 and TRBJ1-1, is EAGVAQSPRYKIIEKRQSVAFWCNPISGHATLYWYQQILGQGPKLLIQFQNNGVVDDSQLPKDRFSAERLKGVDSTLKIQPAKLEDSAVYLCASSTEPGGWTEAFFGQGTRLTVV.

This clonotype occurred a few times. V usage is TRBV7-2 and J usage is TRBJ2-1; 10 bases line up with TRBD1. J gave up 3 bases and V 5 bases, and 4 bases lay outside the gene matches. There are 15 residues in the CDR3. From germline, CDR1 is SGHTA and CDR2 FQGNSA. The CDR3 loop is CASSTWTGGYNEQFF. CDR3 nucleotides: TGTGCCAGCAGCACCTGGACAGGGGGCTACAATGAGCAGTTCTTC.

The CDR3 loop reads CASSLRDRDAEAFF. The CDR3 bases are TGTGCCAGCAGCTTACGGGACAGGGACGCTGAAGCTTTCTTT. The chain combines TRBV7-9 with TRBJ1-1; 9 positions agree with TRBD1. V shed 2 bases, J shed 6 bases, and the junction held 4 bases outside the gene matches. Germline CDR1 reads SEHNR; CDR2 reads FQNEAQ (reference sequence). The CDR3 consists of 14 residues.

The sample holds many counts of this clonotype. The rearrangement links TRBV28 to TRBJ2-5; tentative D call: TRBD2 (5 bases). Looked up from germline, CDR1 is MDHEN and CDR2 is SYDVKM. The CDR3 has 13 amino acids. Trimming cost V 3 bases and J 9 bases, with 14 bases left between them. The CDR3: CASSLQPWGAQYF. The CDR3 nucleotides read TGTGCCAGCAGTTTGCAGCCGTGGGGAGCCCAGTACTTC.

This clonotype was recorded at least ten times. The chain uses TRBV20-1 and TRBJ2-3, with D possibly being TRBD1 (5 bases). The CDR3 runs 13 residues. Germline CDR1 and CDR2: DFQATT and SNEGSKA (reference sequence). Trimming took off 8 bases at V and 0 bases at J, with 12 bases between the two ends. This CDR3 is CSITGMSTDTQYF. DNA for the CDR3: TGCAGTATAACAGGAATGAGCACAGATACGCAGTATTTT.

CDR3 residues: CASSPRDRVNYGYTF. CDR3 DNA sequence: TGTGCCAGCAGCCCCCGGGACAGAGTCAACTATGGCTACACCTTC. The chain carries TRBV3-1 and TRBJ1-2; 7 bases map to TRBD1. CDR3 length: 15 amino acids. Per germline, CDR1 LGHDT and CDR2 YNNKEL (reference sequence). V gave up 4 bases and J gave up 2 bases; unmatched junction bases: 7.

This clonotype came up a few times. V usage is TRBV7-2 and J usage is TRBJ2-7, with 8 positions matching TRBD2. Per the germline V gene, CDR1 is SGHTA and CDR2 is FQGNSA. This CDR3 is 13 amino acids long. Trimming cost V 5 bases and J 12 bases; bases outside gene matches: 12. Here the CDR3 DNA reads TGTGCCAGCAGCCCCTACGGAGAGCGGGAGTTGTACTTC. This gives the protein CASSPYGERELYF.

The rearrangement uses TRBV6-5 and TRBJ2-3; D perhaps matches TRBD1 (5 bases). Trimming cost V 2 bases and J 3 bases, with 9 bases left between them. The germline V gene encodes CDR1 MNHEY and CDR2 SVGAGI. CDR3 length equals 14 residues. For the CDR3, the DNA is TGTGCCAGCAGTTACGAGAAGGGGACAGATACGCAGTATTTT. This translates into CASSYEKGTDTQYF.

This clonotype came up a few times. The chain has TRBV14 and TRBJ2-2, with D possibly being TRBD2 (5 bases). Germline CDR1 and CDR2: SGHDN and FVKESK. Trimming cost V 1 base and J 4 bases, with 7 bases left between them. The CDR3 covers 14 residues. CDR3 in DNA: TGTGCCAGCAGCCAAGTTACTAGCACCGGGGAGCTGTTTTTT. Translating gives CASSQVTSTGELFF.

CDR3 in DNA: TGTGCCAGCAGAGGGGGGGTTCGGGCTTTCTTT. Its translation is CASRGGVRAFF. This sequence joins TRBV25-1 and TRBJ1-1, with D possibly TRBD1 on 6 matching bases. Trimming took 6 bases from V and 11 from J, leaving 13 bases between them. The germline V gene encodes CDR1 MGHDK and CDR2 SYGVNS. The CDR3 contains 11 residues. The full variable domain, with the rest looked up from reference TRBV25-1 and TRBJ1-1, is EADIYQTPRYLVIGTGKKITLECSQTMGHDKMYWYQQDPGMELHLIHYSYGVNSTEKGDLSSESTVSRIRTEHFPLTLESARPSHTSQYLCASRGGVRAFFGQGTRLTVV.